The source of this T cell receptor (beta chain) is a study of blood T cells in healthy people across ages. For the second PCR, which ran for about 6 to 12 cycles, a sample-barcoded 5' primer and a J-beta primer mix were used. One entry per CDR3 protein results from TCRdb running MiXCR on the 5' RACE reads. This sample carries about 650,000 distinct CDR3 sequences, approximately 30% of them seen once, and the ten largest clones take roughly 15%. Only a few counts were recorded for this clonotype. Germline CDR1 reads DFQATT; CDR2 reads SNEGSKA (reference sequence). The junction had 7 bases not matched to a gene; V was cut back by 0 bases and J by 4 bases. The CDR3 has 15 residues.

V is TRBV20-1 and J is TRBJ1-2, with 8 bases matching TRBD1. The sequence came from a woman over 75 in good health. Sample: blood. The CDR3 sequence is CSARDHRGQGYGYTF. The CDR3 region has the DNA TGCAGTGCTAGAGATCACCGAGGACAGGGCTATGGCTACACCTTC.